This TCR beta chain is from a study of blood T cell repertoires in COVID-19. Across the whole study: From T cells, B-cell-depleted T cells, or PBMCs came the material, which was cDNA or gDNA.

Under the authors' procedure: From reference gene primer amplification, estimates of nucleated cell counts were derived. This table comes from immunoSEQ multiplex PCR, and its TCRdb copy is limited to in-frame clones, with some not included. The V and J calls and clone size are taken from that table; D and trimming were inferred from the DNA. Among a few hundred thousand clones, 84% were seen once, and the ten largest hold about 2.1%. This sequence was found in a man in his forties or fifties who had recovered from COVID-19. The sample was peripheral blood.

CDR3 region: CASSPRRTGANYGYTF. DNA of the CDR3: TGTGCCAGCAGCCCAAGACGGACAGGGGCTAACTATGGCTACACCTTC. The V call is TRBV6-2 or TRBV6-3, the J call TRBJ1-2, with 9 bases aligning to TRBD1. Per germline, CDR1 MNHEY and CDR2 SVGEGT. The V segment lost 6 bases and the J segment 0 bases; nucleotides outside the gene matches: 8. The CDR3 contains 16 residues.